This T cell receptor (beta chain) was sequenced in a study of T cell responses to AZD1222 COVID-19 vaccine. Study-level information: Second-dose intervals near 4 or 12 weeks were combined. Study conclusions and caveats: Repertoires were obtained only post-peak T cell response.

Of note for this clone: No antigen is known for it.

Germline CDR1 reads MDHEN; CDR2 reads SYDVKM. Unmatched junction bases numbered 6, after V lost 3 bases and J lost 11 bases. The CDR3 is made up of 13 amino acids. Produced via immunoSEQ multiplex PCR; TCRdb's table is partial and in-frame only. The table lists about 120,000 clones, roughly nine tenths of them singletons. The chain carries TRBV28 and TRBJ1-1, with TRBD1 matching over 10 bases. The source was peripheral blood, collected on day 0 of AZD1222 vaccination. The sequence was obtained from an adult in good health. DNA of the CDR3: TGTGCCAGCAGTTTGTGGACAGGGGGGACTGCTTTCTTT. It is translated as CASSLWTGGTAFF.